This entry lists 10 T cell receptor beta chains sequenced from one sample in a study of T cell repertoires in cytomegalovirus infection (dated by TCRdb to the late 2010s). Sequencing was performed on an Illumina HiSeq 1500. TCRdb applied fastp at Q25 and MiXCR to the public reads, then kept only in-frame beta chains. Every CDR3 protein is listed once, alongside the most common genes and DNA of its rows. The table for this sample lists about a million distinct CDR3 sequences; 31% of them were counted only once. Jointly, the top ten make up 13% of the sample. The treatment or condition label for this specimen denotes: in vitro stimulation with specific CMV peptide epitopes to enrich CMV-specific T cells. What these receptors recognize is not known. The input for sequencing was cultured CD8+ T cells from PBMCs, taken from culture after CMV antigen stimulation. These receptors originate from a human donor in good health (CMV status not recorded). Some clones in this sample may be carry-over from other donors' samples.

CDR3 sequence reads: CASSQEDSNEQFF. The DNA of the CDR3 is TGTGCCAGCTCACAGGAGGACAGCAATGAGCAGTTCTTC. The chain recombines TRBV18 with TRBJ2-1; weak D call: TRBD1 (6 bases). CDR3 length: 13 amino acids. Trimming removed 4 bases from V and 6 bases from J, with 10 bases in between. Germline V gives CDR1 KGHSH, CDR2 LQKENI.

The genes are TRBV6-5 and TRBJ2-7; D possibly corresponds to TRBD1 (5 bases). Germline-derived CDR1 and CDR2 are MNHEY and SVGAGI. Trimming shortened V by 5 bases and J by 4 bases, and 9 bases separated the two germline ends. This CDR3 is built from 12 residues. The CDR3 loop is CASSTRAYEQYF. CDR3 DNA: TGTGCCAGCAGTACCAGGGCTTACGAGCAGTACTTC.

This clonotype came up many times. V and J are TRBV7-6 and TRBJ2-2; D call uncertain. Germline-derived CDR1 and CDR2 are SGHVS and FNYEAQ. This CDR3 contains 17 residues. Between the trimmed V and J ends, which lost 3 bases and 2 bases, there was a span of 16 bases. CDR3 sequence reads: CASSFIRPGSNTGELFF. For the CDR3, the DNA is TGTGCCAGCAGCTTTATCAGGCCCGGATCAAACACCGGGGAGCTGTTTTTT. Full variable domain (outside the CDR3, taken from reference TRBV7-6 and TRBJ2-2): GAGVSQSPRYKVTKRGQDVALRCDPISGHVSLYWYRQALGQGPEFLTYFNYEAQQDKSGLPNDRFSAERPEGSISTLTIQRTEQRDSAMYRCASSFIRPGSNTGELFFGEGSRLTVL.

This clonotype was detected only a few times. The V gene is TRBV7-9, the J gene TRBJ2-7; no clear D. Germline assignment: CDR1 SEHNR and CDR2 FQNEAQ (reference sequence). Trimming shortened V by 1 base and J by 1 base, and 11 bases separated the two germline ends. The CDR3 runs to 15 residues. The CDR3 reads CASSLVGALSYEQYF. CDR3 DNA sequence: TGTGCCAGCAGCTTAGTCGGAGCCCTATCCTACGAGCAGTACTTC.

The sample holds a few counts of this clonotype. V and J are TRBV7-9 and TRBJ2-3; no firm D call. Germline V gene lookup returns CDR1 SEHNR and CDR2 FQNEAQ (reference sequence). With 6 bases removed from V and 1 base from J, the gap between germline ends came to 5 bases. This CDR3 is built from 12 residues. The CDR3 sequence: CASRGRTDTQYF. The CDR3 DNA reads as TGTGCCAGCAGAGGACGCACAGATACGCAGTATTTT.

This clonotype was found a few times. The chain recombines TRBV10-3 with TRBJ2-3, with 9 bases matching TRBD2. The CDR3 runs to 16 residues. J lost 2 bases, V lost 5 bases, and 8 bases had no gene match. Germline loops: CDR1 ENHRY, CDR2 SYGVKD. CDR3 nucleotide sequence: TGTGCCATCAGTATGGTTGGCGGGGGGGACACAGATACGCAGTATTTT. This translates into CAISMVGGGDTDTQYF.

This clonotype appeared a few times. This chain joins TRBV5-6 and TRBJ2-5; D gene uncertain. The germline V gene has CDR1 SGHDT and CDR2 YYEEEE. The CDR3 is made up of 15 amino acids. The ends were cut back, 2 bases at V and 2 bases at J, with 13 bases in the middle. In DNA form, the CDR3 reads TGTGCCAGCAGCTTCCTAGACTCACCTCAAGAGACCCAGTACTTC. It specifies CASSFLDSPQETQYF. Filled out from reference TRBV5-6 and TRBJ2-5, the complete variable domain reads DAGVTQSPTHLIKTRGQQVTLRCSPKSGHDTVSWYQQALGQGPQFIFQYYEEEERQRGNFPDRFSGHQFPNYSSELNVNALLLGDSALYLCASSFLDSPQETQYFGPGTRLLVL.

About this clonotype: Compared with germline, one end of the junction differs, possibly owing to a read error. V usage is TRBV7-7 and J usage is TRBJ2-5, with D tentatively TRBD2 (7 bases). The CDR3 is 17 residues long. Germline V gives CDR1 SSHAT, CDR2 FNYEAQ (reference sequence). CDR3 region: CASSLEIDLRGGETQYF. CDR3 nucleotides: TGTGCTAGCAGCTTAGAGATTGATTTGAGGGGGGGCGAGACCCAGTACTTC.

The gene calls are TRBV27 and TRBJ1-3, with 7 bases aligning to TRBD1. Looked up from germline, CDR1 is MNHEY and CDR2 is SMNVEV (reference sequence). The CDR3 length is 15 residues. V lost 3 bases and J lost 2; bases outside the gene matches: 4. CDR3 nucleotides: TGTGCCAGCAGTTTCCAGGGGGGACCTGGAAACACCATATATTTT. Its protein product is CASSFQGGPGNTIYF.

The V gene is TRBV7-8, the J gene TRBJ2-1; 8 nucleotides agree with TRBD2. V was clipped by 4 bases and J by 0 bases; unmatched bases: 17. The CDR3 totals 20 residues. From germline, CDR1 is SGHVS and CDR2 FQNEAQ. DNA of the CDR3: TGTGCCAGCAGCTCCCCCTGGAATAGCGGGGTGGAGGGCTCCTACAATGAGCAGTTCTTC. This codes for CASSSPWNSGVEGSYNEQFF. The variable domain in full, completed from reference TRBV7-8 and TRBJ2-1, reads GAGVSQSPRYKVAKRGQDVALRCDPISGHVSLFWYQQALGQGPEFLTYFQNEAQLDKSGLPSDRFFAERPEGSVSTLKIQRTQQEDSAVYLCASSSPWNSGVEGSYNEQFFGPGTRLTVL.